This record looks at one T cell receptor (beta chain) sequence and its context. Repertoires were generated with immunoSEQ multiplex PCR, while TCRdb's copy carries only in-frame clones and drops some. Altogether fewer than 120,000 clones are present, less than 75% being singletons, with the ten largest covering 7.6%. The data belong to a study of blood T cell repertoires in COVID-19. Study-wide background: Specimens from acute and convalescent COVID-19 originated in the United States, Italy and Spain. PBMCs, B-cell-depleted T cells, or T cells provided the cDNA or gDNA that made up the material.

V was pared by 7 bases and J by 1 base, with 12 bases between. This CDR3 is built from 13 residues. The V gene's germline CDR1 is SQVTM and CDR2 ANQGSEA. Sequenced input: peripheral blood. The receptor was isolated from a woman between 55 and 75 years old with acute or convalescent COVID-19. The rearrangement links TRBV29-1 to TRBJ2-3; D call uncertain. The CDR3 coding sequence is TGCAGCGCCAGATCAGATGGCACAGATACGCAGTATTTT. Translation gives CSARSDGTDTQYF.